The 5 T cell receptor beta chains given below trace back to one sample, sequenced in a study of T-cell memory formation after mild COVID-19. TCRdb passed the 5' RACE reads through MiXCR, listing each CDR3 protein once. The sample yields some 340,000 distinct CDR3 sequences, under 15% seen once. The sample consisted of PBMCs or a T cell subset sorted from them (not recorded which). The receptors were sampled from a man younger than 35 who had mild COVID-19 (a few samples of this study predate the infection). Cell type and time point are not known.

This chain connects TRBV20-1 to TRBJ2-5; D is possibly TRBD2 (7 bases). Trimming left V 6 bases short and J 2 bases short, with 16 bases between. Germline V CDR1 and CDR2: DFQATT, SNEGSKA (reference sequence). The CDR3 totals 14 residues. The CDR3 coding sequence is TGCAGTGCCCGACGGGGGGCCTCGCAAGAGACCCAGTACTTC. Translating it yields CSARRGASQETQYF.

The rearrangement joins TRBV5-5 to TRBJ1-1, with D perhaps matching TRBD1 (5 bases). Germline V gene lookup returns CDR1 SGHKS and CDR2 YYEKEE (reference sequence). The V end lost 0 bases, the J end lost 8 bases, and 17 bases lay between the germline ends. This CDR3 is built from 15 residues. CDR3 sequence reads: CASSLGRQGVTEAFF. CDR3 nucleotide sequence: TGTGCCAGCAGCTTGGGGCGGCAGGGTGTCACCGAAGCTTTCTTT.

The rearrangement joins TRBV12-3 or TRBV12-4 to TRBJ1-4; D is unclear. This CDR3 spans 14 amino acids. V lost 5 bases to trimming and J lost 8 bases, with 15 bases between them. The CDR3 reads CASSPGSNREKLFF. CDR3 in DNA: TGTGCCAGCAGTCCCGGATCCAATCGCGAAAAACTGTTTTTT.

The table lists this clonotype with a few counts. The CDR3 sequence is CASSWTENQPQHF. The CDR3 DNA reads as TGTGCCAGCAGCTGGACAGAGAATCAGCCCCAGCATTTT. The rearrangement uses TRBV7-9 and TRBJ1-5; perhaps TRBD1 as D (6 bases). The CDR3 sequence is 13 residues long. Germline values: CDR1 SEHNR, CDR2 FQNEAQ (reference sequence). V gave up 4 bases and J gave up 4 bases, with 8 bases separating them.

The CDR3 here is CASSVGEGELFF. CDR3 sequence (DNA): TGTGCCAGCAGCGTAGGGGAGGGGGAGCTGTTTTTT. J is TRBJ2-2 and V is TRBV9; a weak D match, TRBD2 (5 bases). There are 12 residues in the CDR3. V lost 0 bases, J lost 8 bases, and 5 bases lay in between. The germline gives CDR1 SGDLS, CDR2 YYNGEE.